The clone carrying this TCR beta chain was recorded only once. The antigen remains unidentified. This specimen belongs to a study of T cell responses to AZD1222 COVID-19 vaccine. Study summary: Researchers grouped second doses given at about 4 or about 12 weeks into one pool.

The germline gives CDR1 LNHDA, CDR2 SQIVND (reference sequence). Trimming stripped 4 bases from V and 0 bases from J, with 10 bases between. This CDR3 comprises 15 residues. The repertoire was sequenced with immunoSEQ multiplex PCR; TCRdb's copy has only in-frame clones and lacks some. Seen here are about 96,000 clones, under 90% observed once, and the top ten hold about 28%. General observations from the study: Increased Spike-specific TCR breadth and depth were observed after two AZD1222 doses. CD4 TCRs covered the whole spike, strongest at regions 160-218 and 743-854.

The sequence came from an adult in good health. Source: peripheral blood, taken on day 0 of AZD1222 vaccination. The chain couples TRBV19 to TRBJ1-3, with D perhaps TRBD1 (5 bases). The CDR3 reads CASSTIDSSGNTIYF. The CDR3 bases are TGTGCCAGTAGTACTATAGACAGCTCTGGAAACACCATATATTTT.